The source of this T cell receptor beta chain is a study of cytomegalovirus exposure and HLA in healthy donors. The primer mix had 60 Vbeta and 13 Jbeta primers. TCRdb's table, derived via immunoSEQ multiplex PCR, lists solely in-frame clones and lacks some. The sample lists tens of thousands of clones; about 83% were seen once. The sample was PBMCs. The receptor was derived from a boy aged 10-17 years in good health and CMV-seronegative.

The CDR3 nucleotides read TGCGCCAGCAGCTTGGCCCCCCCAGGGGCAAGCACAGATACGCAGTATTTT. Translated: CASSLAPPGASTDTQYF. V gene TRBV5-1 combines with J gene TRBJ2-3; D might be TRBD1 (6 bases). The CDR3 runs 17 residues. Trimming left V 0 bases short and J 0 bases short, with 14 bases between. The germline V gene encodes CDR1 SGHRS and CDR2 YFSETQ.